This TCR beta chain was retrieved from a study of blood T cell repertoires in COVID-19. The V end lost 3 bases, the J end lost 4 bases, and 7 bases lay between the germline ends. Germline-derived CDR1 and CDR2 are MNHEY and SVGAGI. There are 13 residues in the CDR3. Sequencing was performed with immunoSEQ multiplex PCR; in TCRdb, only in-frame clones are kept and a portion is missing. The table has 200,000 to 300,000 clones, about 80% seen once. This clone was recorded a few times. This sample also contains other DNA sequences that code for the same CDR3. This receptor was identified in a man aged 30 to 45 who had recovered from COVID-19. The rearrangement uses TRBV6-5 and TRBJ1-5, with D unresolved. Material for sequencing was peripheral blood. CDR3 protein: CASSYGPNQPQHF. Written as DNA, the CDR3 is TGTGCCAGCAGTTATGGGCCTAATCAGCCCCAGCATTTT.